The 26 T cell receptor beta chains below come from one sample, sequenced in a study of blood T cell repertoires in COVID-19. This table comes from immunoSEQ multiplex PCR, and its TCRdb copy is limited to in-frame clones, with some not included. Of about 97,000 clones listed, approximately 82% are singletons. The sequencing input was peripheral blood. Every receptor here comes from a man aged 60 to 69 with active or convalescent COVID-19.

V usage is TRBV27 and J usage is TRBJ1-2; D unclear. V lost 4 bases and J 7 bases, leaving 22 bases between the germline ends. Per the germline V gene, CDR1 is MNHEY and CDR2 is SMNVEV (reference sequence). The CDR3 has 16 amino acids. CDR3 sequence: CASSSIGTFGLSGYTF. CDR3 DNA: TGTGCCAGCAGTTCCATAGGCACATTCGGACTGTCTGGCTACACCTTC.

The V gene is TRBV12-3 or TRBV12-4, the J gene TRBJ2-3; D uncertain. The CDR3 is 13 amino acids. V was shortened by 7 bases and J by 1 base, with 9 bases between the two germline ends. CDR3 in DNA: TGTGCCAGCAAGCTCGGAGGCACAGATACGCAGTATTTT. It translates to CASKLGGTDTQYF.

CDR3 region: CSASSGSGADTQYF. The CDR3 DNA reads TGCAGTGCTAGTTCCGGGAGCGGGGCAGATACGCAGTATTTT. This sequence joins TRBV20-1 and TRBJ2-3, with TRBD2 identical over 7 bases. The CDR3 sequence is 14 residues long. Germline assignment: CDR1 DFQATT and CDR2 SNEGSKA (reference sequence). V lost 3 bases, J lost 4 bases, and 7 bases stayed unmatched.

The rearrangement joins TRBV15 to TRBJ2-7; tentatively, D is TRBD1 (5 bases). CDR3 length: 16 amino acids. V lost 0 bases and J lost 0, with 12 bases in between. Germline CDR1 reads LNHNV; CDR2 reads YYDKDF (reference sequence). This CDR3 is CATSRDSGHHSYEQYF. In DNA, the CDR3 is TGTGCCACCAGCAGAGATTCCGGACACCACTCCTACGAGCAGTACTTC.

This chain connects TRBV9 to TRBJ1-3; TRBD1 agrees at 9 bases. Germline CDR1 and CDR2: SGDLS and YYNGEE. Trimming cost V 1 base and J 3 bases; bases outside gene matches: 8. The length of the CDR3 is 17 residues. CDR3 loop: CASSVTDRGIGGNTIYF. The CDR3 DNA sequence: TGTGCCAGCAGCGTAACGGACAGGGGAATCGGTGGAAACACCATATATTTT.

The chain has TRBV28 and TRBJ2-3; weak D call: TRBD1 (5 bases). The CDR3 runs to 16 residues. Germline loops: CDR1 MDHEN, CDR2 SYDVKM. V lost 6 bases and J lost 0, with 16 bases in between. The CDR3 sequence is CASRSRQRTSTDTQYF. CDR3 DNA sequence: TGTGCCAGCAGGTCACGACAGAGAACTAGCACAGATACGCAGTATTTT.

The V call is TRBV5-1, the J call TRBJ2-6; TRBD2 agrees at 7 bases. The germline gives CDR1 SGHRS, CDR2 YFSETQ. This CDR3 contains 19 residues. Losses at the gene ends were 4 bases for V and 3 bases for J; bases not matched to a gene: 16. This CDR3 is CASSPLRAGEQRGANVLTF. CDR3 nucleotide sequence: TGCGCCAGCAGCCCTCTTAGGGCGGGAGAACAGCGTGGGGCCAACGTCCTGACTTTC.

This chain uses TRBV5-4 with TRBJ1-2; 8 bases are a match to TRBD1. CDR3 length: 12 amino acids. Trimming took 6 bases from V and 6 from J; bases not matched to a gene: 4. CDR1 is SGHNT, CDR2 YYREEE, per germline (reference sequence). CDR3 loop: CASTQGADGYTF. The DNA of the CDR3 is TGTGCCAGCACGCAGGGGGCAGATGGCTACACCTTC.

The J gene is TRBJ2-1, the V gene TRBV10-2; 8 nucleotides align to TRBD2. The CDR3 is made up of 14 amino acids. CDR1 and CDR2 (germline): WSHSY, SAAADI. V lost 5 bases to trimming and J lost 5 bases; unmatched junction nucleotides: 5. The CDR3 bases are TGCGCCAGCAGTCCCAGCGGGAGTCACAATGAGCAGTTCTTC. Its protein product is CASSPSGSHNEQFF.

The genes are TRBV7-9 and TRBJ1-3; 7 bases match TRBD1. V was clipped by 3 bases and J by 0 bases; unmatched bases: 14. Germline values: CDR1 SEHNR, CDR2 FQNEAQ (reference sequence). This CDR3 comprises 19 residues. CDR3 protein: CASSLRPTTGTSSGNTIYF. The CDR3, as DNA: TGTGCCAGCAGCTTGAGGCCCACGACAGGGACTTCCTCTGGAAACACCATATATTTT.

The chain links TRBV7-9 to TRBJ2-5; D is unresolved. Trimming took off 2 bases at V and 5 bases at J, with 6 bases between the two ends. Germline V gene data show CDR1 as SEHNR and CDR2 as FQNEAQ (reference sequence). The CDR3 runs to 12 residues. CDR3 in amino acids: CASSLPSETQYF. CDR3 DNA: TGTGCCAGCAGCTTACCTTCCGAGACCCAGTACTTC.

J is TRBJ1-4 and V is TRBV7-9; D may be TRBD1 (5 bases). V shed 4 bases and J shed 6 bases, with 15 bases lying between them. Looked up from germline, CDR1 is SEHNR and CDR2 is FQNEAQ (reference sequence). This CDR3 is 15 amino acids long. This chain's CDR3 is CASSSFGGVYEKLFF. The CDR3 DNA is TGTGCCAGCAGCTCTTTTGGAGGGGTATATGAAAAACTGTTTTTT.

This clone showed up just once. V gene TRBV19 combines with J gene TRBJ2-5; possibly TRBD2 for D (5 bases). Germline assignment: CDR1 LNHDA and CDR2 SQIVND (reference sequence). This CDR3 region has 13 residues. V gave up 8 bases and J gave up 1 base, with 11 bases separating them. CDR3 sequence: CASALDFQETQYF. DNA of the CDR3: TGTGCCAGTGCCCTGGACTTCCAAGAGACCCAGTACTTC.

The chain links TRBV3-1 (or the pseudogene TRBV3-2) to TRBJ2-1; 9 positions match TRBD2. CDR3 length: 14 residues. Germline CDR1 is LGHDT and CDR2 is YNNKEL (reference sequence). Trimming took 5 bases from V and 8 from J; bases not matched to a gene: 7. Here the CDR3 DNA reads TGTGCCAGCAGCTACCGAGCGGGAGGCGATGAGCAGTTCTTC. Protein product: CASSYRAGGDEQFF.

The V and J genes are TRBV6-5 and TRBJ1-2; D gene ambiguous. Germline CDR1 reads MNHEY; CDR2 reads SVGAGI. The V end was cut by 0 bases, the J end by 1 base, with 12 bases between. This CDR3 is 16 amino acids long. DNA for the CDR3: TGTGCCAGCAGTTACTCAGGGAGCCTTTTTAACTATGGCTACACCTTC. Translated: CASSYSGSLFNYGYTF.

The CDR3, as DNA: TGTGCCAGCAGAGGCAGGGATACTGAAGCTTTCTTT. Amino acid sequence: CASRGRDTEAFF. The chain joins TRBV6-4 to TRBJ1-1; tentatively, D is TRBD1 (5 bases). In germline, CDR1 is MRHNA, CDR2 SNTAGT. This CDR3 comprises 12 residues. Between the trimmed V and J ends, which lost 6 bases and 5 bases, there was a span of 10 bases.

This clone was recorded once. The chain joins TRBV6-2 or TRBV6-3 to TRBJ2-1; tentatively, D is TRBD2 (6 bases). From germline, CDR1 is MNHEY and CDR2 SVGEGT. The CDR3 extends over 15 amino acids. Deletions cut 2 bases from V and 8 bases from J, with 16 bases between. CDR3 nucleotide sequence: TGTGCCAGCAGTTACGGGCTAGCGAGTAAGCATGAGCAGTTCTTC. This sequence encodes CASSYGLASKHEQFF.

The J gene is TRBJ2-1, the V gene TRBV3-1 (or the pseudogene TRBV3-2), with D tentatively TRBD2 (6 bases). CDR1 and CDR2 from the germline V gene are LGHDT and YNNKEL (reference sequence). This CDR3 contains 13 residues. The V gene lost 4 bases and the J gene lost 12 bases, with 16 bases spanning the gap. CDR3 bases: TGTGCCAGCAGCCTCCGTCATCAGGAGGGGCAGTTCTTC. As protein: CASSLRHQEGQFF.

This clone turned up a few times. This chain uses TRBV4-1 with TRBJ1-5, with TRBD1 identical over 7 bases. V shed 2 bases, J shed 3 bases, and the junction held 4 bases outside the gene matches. The CDR3 loop spans 15 amino acids. CDR1 and CDR2 (germline): MGHRA, YSYEKL. CDR3 protein: CASSQPTGDNQPQHF. The CDR3 region has the DNA TGCGCCAGCAGCCAACCCACAGGGGACAATCAGCCCCAGCATTTT.

This rearrangement joins TRBV5-5 to TRBJ1-4, with D uncertain. The V and J ends lost 0 bases and 5 bases respectively, with 5 bases between them. The V gene's germline CDR1 is SGHKS and CDR2 YYEKEE (reference sequence). The CDR3 is 13 residues long. The CDR3 is CASSLDRNEKLFF. CDR3 DNA: TGTGCCAGCAGCTTGGACAGAAATGAAAAACTGTTTTTT.

J is TRBJ2-2 and V is TRBV12-5; tentative D call: TRBD2 (6 bases). The CDR3 length is 16 residues. Trimming took 5 bases from V and 4 from J, leaving 17 bases between them. Germline loops: CDR1 LGHNT, CDR2 FRNRAP. The CDR3 coding sequence is TGTGCTAGTGGTCCCCGACCGGGAGCTCGCACCGGGGAGCTGTTTTTT. Amino acids: CASGPRPGARTGELFF.

V gene TRBV4-1 combines with J gene TRBJ1-1, with D perhaps matching TRBD1 (6 bases). V shed 3 bases and J shed 0 bases, with 11 bases lying between them. Germline V gene sequence: CDR1 MGHRA, CDR2 YSYEKL. The CDR3 loop spans 15 amino acids. The chain's CDR3 is CASSQPGQMNTEAFF. The CDR3 region has the DNA TGCGCCAGCAGCCAGCCCGGACAGATGAACACTGAAGCTTTCTTT.

DNA of the CDR3: TGTGCCAGCAGCCAGACAGACCGTTGGGCCAACGTCCTGACTTTC. It specifies CASSQTDRWANVLTF. V gene TRBV14 combines with J gene TRBJ2-6; D is possibly TRBD1 (5 bases). Per germline, CDR1 SGHDN and CDR2 FVKESK. Trimming cost V 3 bases and J 5 bases, with 11 bases left between them. The CDR3 is made up of 15 amino acids.

This sequence joins TRBV28 and TRBJ2-2; 11 bases line up with TRBD2. The V gene's germline CDR1 is MDHEN and CDR2 SYDVKM. The CDR3 length is 16 residues. The V gene end was trimmed by 4 bases and the J gene end by 5 bases; junction bases not matched to a gene: 6. The CDR3 DNA reads as TGTGCCAGCAGTTCCTGGACTAGCGGGCGAACCGGGGAGCTGTTTTTT. Its protein is CASSSWTSGRTGELFF.

V usage is TRBV28 and J usage is TRBJ2-6; 9 nucleotides match TRBD1. Per the germline V gene, CDR1 is MDHEN and CDR2 is SYDVKM. With V trimmed by 5 bases and J by 3 bases, 8 bases remained unmatched. The length of the CDR3 is 17 residues. CDR3 in DNA: TGTGCCAGCAGTCCCGGAGGGGGACAGGGTGGGGCCAACGTCCTGACTTTC. Amino acids: CASSPGGGQGGANVLTF.

CDR3 in amino acids: CASSLGGQPSANYGYTF. Here the CDR3 DNA reads TGTGCCAGCAGCTTAGGAGGACAGCCTTCGGCTAACTATGGCTACACCTTC. The chain has TRBV7-9 and TRBJ1-2, with D tentatively TRBD1 (6 bases). The CDR3 has 17 residues. Germline V CDR1 and CDR2: SEHNR, FQNEAQ (reference sequence). V was pared by 1 base and J by 0 bases, with 15 bases between.